This T cell receptor beta chain appears in the sequencing data of a study of T cells after yellow fever vaccination. A note on this clonotype: As yet, its antigen is unknown.

MiXCR, applied by TCRdb to the 5' RACE reads, yields one record per CDR3 protein. There are a few hundred thousand distinct CDR3 sequences in the sample; about 5.2% occur only once, and 2.5% to 4% lies in the top ten. Study observations and caveats: Across the CD4 and CD8 compartments, a small share of clonotypes was present in both. Once the booster was given, most primary-vaccination clones reappeared, at approximately 97% for CD4 and around 90% for CD8.

Germline V gene data show CDR1 as DFQATT and CDR2 as SNEGSKA (reference sequence). Unmatched junction bases numbered 8, after V lost 5 bases and J lost 3 bases. The CDR3 length is 15 residues. The TCR sequence derives from a man between 18 and 29 years old who received the YFV17D yellow fever vaccine. The rearrangement uses TRBV20-1 and TRBJ1-5, with 9 bases lining up with TRBD1. Specimen: CD4+ T cells sorted from PBMCs, collected on the day of the yellow fever booster vaccination. The CDR3 DNA sequence: TGCAGTGCTGAGAGGGGACAGGGAGACAATCAGCCCCAGCATTTT. This translates into CSAERGQGDNQPQHF.